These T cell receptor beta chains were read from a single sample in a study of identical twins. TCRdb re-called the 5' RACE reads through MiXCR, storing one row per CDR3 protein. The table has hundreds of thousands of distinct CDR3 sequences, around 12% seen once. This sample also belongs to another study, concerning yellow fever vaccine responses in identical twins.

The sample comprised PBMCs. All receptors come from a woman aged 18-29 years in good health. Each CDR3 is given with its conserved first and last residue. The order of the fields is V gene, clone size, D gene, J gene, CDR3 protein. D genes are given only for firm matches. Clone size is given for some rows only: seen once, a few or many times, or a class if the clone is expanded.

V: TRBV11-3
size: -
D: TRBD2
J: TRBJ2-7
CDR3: CASTSLAGVPEQYF

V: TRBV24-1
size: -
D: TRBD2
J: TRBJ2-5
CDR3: CATSEGLAGVGLETQYF

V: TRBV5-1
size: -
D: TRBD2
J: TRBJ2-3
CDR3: CASSLSRGGRARTDTQYF

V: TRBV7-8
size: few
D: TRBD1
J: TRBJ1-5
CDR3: CASSGTGTGNQPQHF

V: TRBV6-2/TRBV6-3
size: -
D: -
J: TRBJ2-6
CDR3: CASSQEGAGANVLTF

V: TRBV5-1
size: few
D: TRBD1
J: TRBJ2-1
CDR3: CASSLEGAHNEQFF

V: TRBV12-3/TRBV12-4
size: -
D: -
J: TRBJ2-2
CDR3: CASRGNSNTGELFF

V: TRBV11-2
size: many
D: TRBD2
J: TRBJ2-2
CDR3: CASSPTSGANTGELFF

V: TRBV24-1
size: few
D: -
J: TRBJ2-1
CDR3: CATTDATDYNEQFF

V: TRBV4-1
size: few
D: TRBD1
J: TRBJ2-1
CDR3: CASSQRGQGYEQFF

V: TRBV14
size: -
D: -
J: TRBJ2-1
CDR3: CASSQVWNEQFF

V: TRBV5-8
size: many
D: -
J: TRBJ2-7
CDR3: CASSKQGSAPYEQYF

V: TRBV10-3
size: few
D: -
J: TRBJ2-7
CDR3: CAISGGLAEPYEQYF

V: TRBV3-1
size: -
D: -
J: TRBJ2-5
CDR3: CASGTLARETQYF

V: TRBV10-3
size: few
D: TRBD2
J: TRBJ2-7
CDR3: CATRLADILGEQYF

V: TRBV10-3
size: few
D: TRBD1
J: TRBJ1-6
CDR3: CAISRDRVDSPLHF

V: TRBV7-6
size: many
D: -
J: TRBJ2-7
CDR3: CASSSSQGFLSYEQYF

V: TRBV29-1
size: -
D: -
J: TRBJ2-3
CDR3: CSVADITDTQYF

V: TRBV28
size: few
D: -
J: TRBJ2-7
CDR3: CASTQGRTRWHEQYF

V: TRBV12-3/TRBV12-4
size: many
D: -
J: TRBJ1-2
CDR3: CASSYRDGYTF

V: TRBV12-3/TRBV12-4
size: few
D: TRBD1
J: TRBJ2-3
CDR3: CASSLVLGGSTDTQYF

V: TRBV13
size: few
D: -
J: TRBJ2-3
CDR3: CASSLGLDADTQYF

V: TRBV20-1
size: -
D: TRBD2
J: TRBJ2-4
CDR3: CSARRTGGMNIQYF

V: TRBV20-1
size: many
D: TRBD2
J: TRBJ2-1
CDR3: CSAREGLAGYNEQFF

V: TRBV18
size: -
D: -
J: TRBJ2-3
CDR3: CASSPPGQSFTDTQYF

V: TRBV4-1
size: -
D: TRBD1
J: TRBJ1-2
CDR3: CASSQEPTGGLANYGYTF

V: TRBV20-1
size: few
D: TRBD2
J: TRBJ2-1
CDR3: CSASTSGRYDNEQFF

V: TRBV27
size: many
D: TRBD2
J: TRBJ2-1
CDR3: CASSSLAGGGPYNEQFF

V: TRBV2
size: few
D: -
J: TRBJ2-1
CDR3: CASSGPRDGDSYNEQFF

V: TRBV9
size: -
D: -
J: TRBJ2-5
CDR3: CASSAPGVETQYF

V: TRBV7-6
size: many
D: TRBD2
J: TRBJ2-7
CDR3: CASSSSGSSYEQYF

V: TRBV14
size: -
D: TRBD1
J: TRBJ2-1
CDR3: CASSQYGQGASYNEQFF

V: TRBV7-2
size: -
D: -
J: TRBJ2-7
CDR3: CASSLVWLALKNEQYF

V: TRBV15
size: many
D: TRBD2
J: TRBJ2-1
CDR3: CATSRERLAGEQFF

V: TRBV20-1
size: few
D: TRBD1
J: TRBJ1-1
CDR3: CSAPLTGARAEAFF

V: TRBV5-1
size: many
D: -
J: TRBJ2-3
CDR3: CASSPGRADTQYF

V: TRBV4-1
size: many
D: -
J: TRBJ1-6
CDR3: CASSPGLSGNSPLHF

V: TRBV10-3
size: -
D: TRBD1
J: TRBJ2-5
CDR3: CAISEGTVQETQYF

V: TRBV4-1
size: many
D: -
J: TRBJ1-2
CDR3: CASSQDDGAQSAGYTF

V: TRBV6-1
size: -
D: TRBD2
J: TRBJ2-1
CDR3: CASAAGGIGQFF

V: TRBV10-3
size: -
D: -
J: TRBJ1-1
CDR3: CAISGTNTEAFF

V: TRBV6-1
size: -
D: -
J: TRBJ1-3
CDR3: CASSAVQGSGNTIYF

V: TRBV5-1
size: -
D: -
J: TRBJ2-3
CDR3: CASSLGIPDTQYF